The 31 T cell receptor beta chains below come from one sample, sequenced in a study of cytomegalovirus exposure and HLA in healthy donors. Researchers ran the PCR with 60 Vbeta and 13 Jbeta primers. TCRdb keeps only in-frame clones here, not all; method: immunoSEQ multiplex PCR. The data contain around 120,000 clones, around 70% of them seen just once; the ten biggest clones take up roughly 1.6%. Sample: PBMCs. Receptors were obtained from a woman in her late teens or twenties in good health and CMV-seronegative.

This clone was counted a single time. The gene calls are TRBV7-9 and TRBJ1-5; D might be TRBD1 (5 bases). This CDR3 is 16 amino acids long. CDR1 is SEHNR, CDR2 FQNEAQ, per germline (reference sequence). The V end was cut by 1 base, the J end by 0 bases, with 10 bases between. The CDR3 sequence: CASSLVGGGSNQPQHF. For the CDR3, the DNA is TGTGCCAGCAGCTTAGTCGGGGGTGGTAGCAATCAGCCCCAGCATTTT. The whole variable domain, filled in from reference TRBV7-9 and TRBJ1-5, reads DTGVSQNPRHKITKRGQNVTFRCDPISEHNRLYWYRQTLGQGPEFLTYFQNEAQLEKSRLLSDRFSAERPKGSFSTLEIQRTEQGDSAMYLCASSLVGGGSNQPQHFGDGTRLSIL.

The chain employs TRBV27 and TRBJ2-5, with D maybe TRBD1 (5 bases). The J call is doubtful: the DNA matches TRBJ2-7 better. The germline CDR1 and CDR2 sequences are MNHEY and SMNVEV (reference sequence). The CDR3 loop spans 16 amino acids. The CDR3 spells CASSLGASQSYYEQYF. Written as DNA, the CDR3 is TGTGCCAGCAGTTTAGGGGCTTCGCAGTCCTACTACGAGCAGTACTTC.

V usage is TRBV28 and J usage is TRBJ2-7; 8 nucleotides line up with TRBD1. From germline, CDR1 is MDHEN and CDR2 SYDVKM. J lost 2 bases, V lost 5 bases, and 5 bases had no gene match. The CDR3 contains 14 residues. CDR3 loop: CASSPGGDPYEQYF. The CDR3 coding sequence is TGTGCCAGCAGTCCAGGGGGCGACCCCTACGAGCAGTACTTC.

The chain has TRBV5-6 and TRBJ2-7; 7 nucleotides line up with TRBD1. Germline CDR1 SGHDT, CDR2 YYEEEE. The CDR3 runs to 15 residues. V gave up 2 bases and J gave up 5 bases; unmatched junction bases: 10. The chain's CDR3 is CASSFRRVQGDEQYF. CDR3 DNA sequence: TGTGCCAGCAGCTTTCGTCGAGTTCAGGGGGACGAGCAGTACTTC.

This clone appeared once. The CDR3, as DNA: TGCGCCAGCAGCTTGGAAGGCGGGGGGCGGAATGAAGCTTTCTTT. Its translation is CASSLEGGGRNEAFF. V and J are TRBV5-1 and TRBJ1-1; D might be TRBD1 (6 bases). Trimming shortened V by 0 bases and J by 7 bases, and 16 bases separated the two germline ends. The germline V gene has CDR1 SGHRS and CDR2 YFSETQ. CDR3 length: 15 residues.

In its sample, this clone was seen once. CDR3 sequence: CASSPTRGSGNTIYF. In nucleotides, the CDR3 is TGTGCCAGCAGCCCCACCAGGGGTTCTGGAAACACCATATATTTT. The chain joins TRBV9 to TRBJ1-3; the D gene is possibly TRBD1 (6 bases). Germline assignment: CDR1 SGDLS and CDR2 YYNGEE. The CDR3 has 15 residues. The ends were cut back, 4 bases at V and 1 base at J, with 12 bases in the middle.

The rearrangement links TRBV7-2 to TRBJ2-7; TRBD2 might be the D (6 bases). V lost 5 bases and J 0 bases, leaving 17 bases between the germline ends. The CDR3 has 16 residues. The germline gives CDR1 SGHTA, CDR2 FQGNSA. The CDR3 region is CASSPPVDYSSYEQYF. CDR3 coding DNA: TGTGCCAGCAGCCCACCAGTGGACTACAGCTCCTACGAGCAGTACTTC.

In regard to this clone: Sequence at one end of the junction differs from germline and may be a read error. The chain recombines TRBV5-4 with TRBJ2-1; D is possibly TRBD1 (6 bases). In germline, CDR1 is SGHNT, CDR2 YYREEE (reference sequence). This CDR3 comprises 15 residues. CDR3 sequence reads: CASRLDRSSYNEQFF. Here the CDR3 DNA reads TGTGCCAGCAGGTTGGACAGAAGCTCCTACAATGAGCAGTTCTTC.

The chain combines TRBV7-2 with TRBJ1-1, with D unresolved. Trimming left V 4 bases short and J 2 bases short, with 11 bases between. Germline V gives CDR1 SGHTA, CDR2 FQGNSA. The CDR3 covers 14 residues. The CDR3 spells CASSSSPLNTEAFF. CDR3 bases: TGTGCCAGCAGCTCCTCCCCCCTTAACACTGAAGCTTTCTTT.

The V gene is TRBV4-1, the J gene TRBJ1-2, with 9 bases lining up with TRBD1. The CDR3 is 15 amino acids. Germline CDR1 is MGHRA and CDR2 is YSYEKL. J lost 4 bases, V lost 3 bases, and 6 bases had no gene match. The CDR3 spells CASSQEGTGTYGYTF. The DNA of the CDR3 is TGCGCCAGCAGCCAGGAGGGGACAGGGACCTATGGCTACACCTTC.

This clone was found a few times. This chain uses TRBV19 with TRBJ1-5; 10 bases map to TRBD1. The CDR3 loop spans 15 amino acids. V was clipped by 8 bases and J by 7 bases; unmatched bases: 11. Germline loops: CDR1 LNHDA, CDR2 SQIVND (reference sequence). DNA of the CDR3: TGTGCCAGTGGGAATCCGGGACAGGGGAGGCAGCCCCAGCATTTT. As protein: CASGNPGQGRQPQHF.

This clone was observed a handful of times. CDR3 in amino acids: CARSFLSRFEKLFF. For the CDR3, the DNA is TGTGCCAGAAGCTTTCTTTCCAGGTTTGAAAAACTGTTTTTT. The chain links TRBV5-3 to TRBJ1-4; D gene ambiguous. TRBV5-3 is recorded as an ORF, its role being uncertain. This CDR3 has 14 residues. V lost 2 bases, J lost 7 bases, and 12 bases lay in between.

The CDR3 region has the DNA TGCGCCAGCAGTCGTACGCCGGGACTTAACTATGGCTACACCTTC. Its protein is CASSRTPGLNYGYTF. The gene calls are TRBV5-1 and TRBJ1-2, with D maybe TRBD1 (5 bases). Trimming pared 5 bases from V and 1 base from J, leaving 15 bases between. The length of the CDR3 is 15 residues. CDR1 is SGHRS, CDR2 YFSETQ, per germline. The entire variable domain, with the rest obtained from reference TRBV5-1 and TRBJ1-2, is as follows: KAGVTQTPRYLIKTRGQQVTLSCSPISGHRSVSWYQQTPGQGLQFLFEYFSETQRNKGNFPGRFSGRQFSNSRSEMNVSTLELGDSALYLCASSRTPGLNYGYTFGSGTRLTVV.

This clone was detected a few times. The chain employs TRBV15 and TRBJ2-3; 9 bases map to TRBD2. Trimming cost V 5 bases and J 1 base; bases outside gene matches: 4. From germline, CDR1 is LNHNV and CDR2 YYDKDF (reference sequence). This CDR3 is built from 15 residues. The CDR3 region is CATSLKRGGTDTQYF. In nucleotides, the CDR3 is TGTGCCACCAGCCTTAAGCGGGGGGGCACAGATACGCAGTATTTT.

This chain joins TRBV7-8 and TRBJ2-4; D might be TRBD2 (6 bases). This CDR3 comprises 15 residues. Germline loops: CDR1 SGHVS, CDR2 FQNEAQ. The ends were cut back, 4 bases at V and 7 bases at J, with 17 bases in the middle. CDR3 residues: CASSSEGGFGNIQYF. CDR3 DNA: TGTGCCAGCAGCTCAGAGGGAGGCTTTGGGAACATTCAGTACTTC.

CDR3 region: CASSSRVPRAFF. CDR3 in DNA: TGTGCCAGCAGTTCCCGAGTCCCACGGGCTTTCTTT. This chain links TRBV28 with TRBJ1-1; no definite D call. Germline V gives CDR1 MDHEN, CDR2 SYDVKM. V was cut by 4 bases and J by 11 bases, with 14 bases left in between. This CDR3 region has 12 residues.

The chain is built from TRBV15 and TRBJ2-5; 14 nucleotides align to TRBD2. Trimming cost V 9 bases and J 4 bases; bases outside gene matches: 4. The CDR3 has 14 amino acids. Looked up from germline, CDR1 is LNHNV and CDR2 is YYDKDF (reference sequence). CDR3 nucleotides: TGTGCCACTATTGGACTAGCGGGGGGAGAGACCCAGTACTTC. This codes for CATIGLAGGETQYF.

This clone was seen only a few times. The V gene is TRBV6-1, the J gene TRBJ2-1; 11 nucleotides align to TRBD1. Per germline, CDR1 MNHNS and CDR2 SASEGT. V lost 5 bases to trimming and J lost 9 bases; unmatched junction nucleotides: 9. CDR3 size: 15 residues. As DNA, the CDR3 is TGTGCCAGCAGTACTATTAGGACAGGGGGCTTTGAGCAGTTCTTC. Its translation is CASSTIRTGGFEQFF.

This clone was detected only once. V is TRBV7-6 and J is TRBJ2-6, with 10 bases fitting TRBD1. The V gene's germline CDR1 is SGHVS and CDR2 FNYEAQ. The CDR3 sequence is 18 residues long. The junction had 8 bases not matched to a gene; V was cut back by 5 bases and J by 1 base. Here the CDR3 reads CASSLRQGAGSGANVLTF. Here the CDR3 DNA reads TGTGCCAGCAGCCTACGACAGGGGGCGGGTTCTGGGGCCAACGTCCTGACTTTC.

The rearrangement joins TRBV19 to TRBJ1-4; 9 nucleotides match TRBD1. After removal of 5 bases from V and 8 bases from J, the junction contained 12 bases not matched to a gene. The CDR3 length is 16 residues. Germline V gene lookup returns CDR1 LNHDA and CDR2 SQIVND (reference sequence). CDR3 region: CASSFQRQGGREKLFF. The CDR3 region has the DNA TGTGCCAGTAGTTTCCAAAGACAGGGGGGAAGAGAAAAACTGTTTTTT.

The chain recombines TRBV28 with TRBJ1-1; TRBD1 aligns across 9 bases. J gave up 2 bases and V 2 bases, and 6 bases lay outside the gene matches. The germline V gene has CDR1 MDHEN and CDR2 SYDVKM. This CDR3 has 16 residues. As DNA, the CDR3 is TGTGCCAGCAGTTTAGGGGACAGGGTTGCAAACACTGAAGCTTTCTTT. It yields the protein CASSLGDRVANTEAFF.

The V call is TRBV25-1, the J call TRBJ2-5; D may be TRBD2 (5 bases). In germline, CDR1 is MGHDK, CDR2 SYGVNS. Trimming left V 0 bases short and J 5 bases short, with 10 bases between. The CDR3 loop spans 14 amino acids. For the CDR3, the DNA is TGTGCCAGCAGTGAATACGTTAGCGTGGAGACCCAGTACTTC. It codes for CASSEYVSVETQYF.

The chain recombines TRBV6-1 with TRBJ2-3; TRBD1 is a possible D gene (6 bases). Germline V lookup: CDR1 MNHNS, CDR2 SASEGT. V gave up 6 bases and J gave up 0 bases, with 13 bases separating them. CDR3 length: 15 amino acids. The CDR3 coding sequence is TGTGCCAGCAGAGGGGGTATATTTAGCACAGATACGCAGTATTTT. It yields the protein CASRGGIFSTDTQYF.

V and J are TRBV4-1 and TRBJ2-2, with 10 bases lining up with TRBD1. Germline V gene sequence: CDR1 MGHRA, CDR2 YSYEKL. The CDR3 contains 16 residues. After removal of 7 bases from V and 2 bases from J, the junction contained 7 bases not matched to a gene. CDR3 coding DNA: TGCGCCAGCAACCCCCGACAGGGGGCTAACACCGGGGAGCTGTTTTTT. This sequence encodes CASNPRQGANTGELFF.

This rearrangement joins TRBV2 to TRBJ1-1; no clear D. Germline V lookup: CDR1 SNHLY, CDR2 FYNNEI. Trimming shortened V by 1 base and J by 0 bases, and 6 bases separated the two germline ends. This CDR3 has 14 amino acids. The CDR3 protein is CASSEEQMNTEAFF. The CDR3 DNA follows: TGTGCCAGCAGTGAAGAACAGATGAACACTGAAGCTTTCTTT.

The chain couples TRBV6-5 to TRBJ1-1, with D perhaps TRBD1 (5 bases). Germline CDR1 is MNHEY and CDR2 is SVGAGI. The CDR3 runs 12 residues. Trimming shortened V by 9 bases and J by 5 bases, and 13 bases separated the two germline ends. The CDR3 is CASYSGLTEAFF. CDR3 sequence (DNA): TGTGCCAGTTATTCAGGGTTGACTGAAGCTTTCTTT.

The genes are TRBV9 and TRBJ1-2; a weak D match, TRBD1 (5 bases). The CDR3 sequence is 16 residues long. Per the germline V gene, CDR1 is SGDLS and CDR2 is YYNGEE. V dropped 0 bases and J dropped 8 bases, with 20 bases sitting between them. Here the CDR3 DNA reads TGTGCCAGCAGCGTAGCTGTAGGCGAAAGCAGGGAAGGCTACACCTTC. Translating gives CASSVAVGESREGYTF.

The chain combines TRBV27 with TRBJ1-1, with 9 bases identical to TRBD1. This CDR3 spans 17 amino acids. The V and J ends lost 2 bases and 2 bases, in that order; junction bases with no gene match: 9. In germline, CDR1 is MNHEY, CDR2 SMNVEV (reference sequence). The CDR3 spells CASSLAGTGFRNTEAFF. The CDR3 DNA follows: TGTGCCAGCAGTTTAGCAGGGACAGGGTTCCGTAACACTGAAGCTTTCTTT.

The CDR3 spells CASRGLSLKGNQPQHF. DNA of the CDR3: TGTGCCAGCAGGGGCTTATCCCTCAAAGGCAATCAGCCCCAGCATTTT. The chain has TRBV2 and TRBJ1-5; D unresolved. Germline CDR1 reads SNHLY; CDR2 reads FYNNEI. The CDR3 spans 16 residues. Trimming took 6 bases from V and 2 from J, leaving 17 bases between them.

For the CDR3, the DNA is TGCGCCAGCAGTATGGGTAAGGAGGTGGGATCCTACGAGCAGTACTTC. Residues: CASSMGKEVGSYEQYF. The J gene is TRBJ2-7, the V gene TRBV10-1, with D possibly matching TRBD2 (5 bases). Germline V gene lookup returns CDR1 WNHNN and CDR2 SYGVQD (reference sequence). This CDR3 has 16 amino acids. V shed 5 bases and J shed 1 base, with 18 bases lying between them.

The CDR3 sequence: CASTKSGGTNEKLFF. The CDR3 DNA sequence: TGTGCCAGCACCAAATCCGGCGGAACTAATGAAAAACTGTTTTTT. V usage is TRBV7-6 and J usage is TRBJ1-4; D remains unclear. CDR3 size: 15 residues. Germline CDR1 is SGHVS and CDR2 is FNYEAQ. The V end was cut by 7 bases, the J end by 1 base, with 13 bases between.